This T cell receptor (beta chain) derives from a study of brain T cells in children with intractable seizures. Method: immunoSEQ multiplex PCR; TCRdb's copy keeps in-frame clones and lacks some. Among about 350,000 clones listed, 93% were seen once. Trimming took off 1 base at V and 6 bases at J, with 13 bases between the two ends. Germline CDR1 is MGHDK and CDR2 is SYGVNS. The CDR3 runs 14 residues. This clone has a single count. The time point is: blood from clinic visit 5 months post-surgery; TSC patient then seizure free. This receptor was identified in a boy in the first two years of life with tuberous sclerosis and intractable seizures. This sequence joins TRBV25-1 and TRBJ2-7; tentative D call: TRBD1 (6 bases). The source material was peripheral blood, sampled roughly 5 months after surgery. Written as DNA, the CDR3 is TGTGCCAGCAGTGAATTGGGGGCAGGTGGCGAGCAGTACTTC. Translation: CASSELGAGGEQYF.